Given below is one T cell receptor (beta chain) in context. This sample was taken from a study of blood T cell repertoires in COVID-19. Sequencing used immunoSEQ multiplex PCR; TCRdb keeps in-frame clones, though not all of them. The sample lists around 170,000 clones; 80% were seen once. Researchers sorted participants into cohorts using their self-reported clinical history. A COVID-19 case had been met by exposed participants during the 2 weeks before study entry. The receptor comes from a man aged 55 to 70 who had been exposed to COVID-19. The sequencing sample was made of PBMCs or T cells enriched from blood (not recorded which).

The CDR3 sequence is CASSQDSRRFTEAFF. The CDR3 DNA follows: TGCGCCAGCAGCCAAGACTCCCGGAGGTTCACTGAAGCTTTCTTT. This chain links TRBV4-3 with TRBJ1-1; no reliable D call. Germline CDR1 LGHNA, CDR2 YSLEER. V lost 0 bases, J lost 4 bases, and 12 bases lay in between. The CDR3 consists of 15 residues.